This TCR beta chain was observed in a study of cytomegalovirus exposure and HLA in healthy donors. As for the study in general: The roughly 130 validation repertoires used the same platform as the roughly 700 first-cohort repertoires (as reported by a later analysis). Study-level results: Researchers catalogued about 160 TCR beta chains as cytomegalovirus-associated. Subsequent analysis of the 120 or so validation repertoires found a tendency for first-cohort TCR clusters to co-occur.

The sample holds a few counts of this clone. Its specificity is not known. The CDR3 sequence is 16 residues long. Trimming took 4 bases from V and 6 from J; bases not matched to a gene: 9. Germline lookup yields CDR1 MNHNY and CDR2 SVGAGI (reference sequence). Here immunoSEQ multiplex PCR was the method, and the copy in TCRdb shows in-frame clones only, minus some. The sample shows around 50,000 clones, 94% of them seen only once. Donors were drawn from the approximately 110-subject validation cohort, separate from the approximately 620-subject first cohort. V and J are TRBV6-6 and TRBJ1-4; 9 bases are a match to TRBD1. The source material was PBMCs. The receptor comes from a woman in her late teens or twenties in good health and CMV-seropositive. The CDR3 sequence is CASSSTSGTGYEKLFF. The CDR3 bases are TGTGCCAGCAGTTCCACCTCCGGGACAGGGTATGAAAAACTGTTTTTT.